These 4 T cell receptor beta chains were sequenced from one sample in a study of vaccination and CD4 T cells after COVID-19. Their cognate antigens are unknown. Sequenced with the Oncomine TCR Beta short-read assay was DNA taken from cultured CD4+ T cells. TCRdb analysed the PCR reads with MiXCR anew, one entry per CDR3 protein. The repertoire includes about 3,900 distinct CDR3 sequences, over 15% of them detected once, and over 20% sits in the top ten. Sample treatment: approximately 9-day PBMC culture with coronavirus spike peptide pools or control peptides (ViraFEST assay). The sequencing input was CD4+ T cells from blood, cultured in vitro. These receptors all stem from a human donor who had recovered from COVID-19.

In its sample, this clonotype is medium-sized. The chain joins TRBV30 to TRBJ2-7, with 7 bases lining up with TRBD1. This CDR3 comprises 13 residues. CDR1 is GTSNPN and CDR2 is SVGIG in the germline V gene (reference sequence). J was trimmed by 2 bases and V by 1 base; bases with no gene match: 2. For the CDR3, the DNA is TGTGCCTGGAGTGGGGACAGACCCTACGAGCAGTACTTC. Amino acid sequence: CAWSGDRPYEQYF.

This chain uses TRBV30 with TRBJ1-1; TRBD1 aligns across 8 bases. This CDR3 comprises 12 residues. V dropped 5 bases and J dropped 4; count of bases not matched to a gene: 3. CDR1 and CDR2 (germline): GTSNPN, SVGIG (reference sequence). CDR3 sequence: CAWGQGSTEAFF. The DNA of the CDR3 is TGTGCCTGGGGACAGGGCAGCACTGAAGCTTTCTTT.

CDR3 protein: CASSTVVGDRDYGYTF. Written as DNA, the CDR3 is TGTGCCAGCAGCACAGTGGTGGGCGACAGGGACTATGGCTACACCTTC. V usage is TRBV5-4 and J usage is TRBJ1-2; 7 bases fit TRBD1. The V gene's germline CDR1 is SGHNT and CDR2 YYREEE (reference sequence). This CDR3 is 16 amino acids long. V gave up 4 bases and J gave up 3 bases; unmatched junction bases: 12.

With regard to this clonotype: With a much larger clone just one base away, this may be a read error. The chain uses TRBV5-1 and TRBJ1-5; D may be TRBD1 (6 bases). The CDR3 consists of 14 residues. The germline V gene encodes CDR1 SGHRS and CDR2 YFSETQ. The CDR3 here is CVSSPGHQNQPQHF. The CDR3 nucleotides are TGCGTCAGCAGCCCGGGACATCAAAATCAGCCCCAGCATTTT. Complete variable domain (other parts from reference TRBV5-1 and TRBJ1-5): KAGVTQTPRYLIKTRGQQVTLSCSPISGHRSVSWYQQTPGQGLQFLFEYFSETQRNKGNFPGRFSGRQFSNSRSEMNVSTLELGDSALYLCVSSPGHQNQPQHFGDGTRLSIL.